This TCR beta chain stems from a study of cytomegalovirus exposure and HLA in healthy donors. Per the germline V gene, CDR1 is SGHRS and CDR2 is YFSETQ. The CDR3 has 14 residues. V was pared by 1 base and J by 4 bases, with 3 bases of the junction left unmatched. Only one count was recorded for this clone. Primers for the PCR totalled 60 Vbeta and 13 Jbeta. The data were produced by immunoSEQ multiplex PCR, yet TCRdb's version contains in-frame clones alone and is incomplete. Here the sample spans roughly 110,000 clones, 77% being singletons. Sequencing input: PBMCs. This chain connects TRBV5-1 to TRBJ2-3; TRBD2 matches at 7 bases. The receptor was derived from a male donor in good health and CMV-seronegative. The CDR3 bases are TGCGCCAGCAGCTTGTCGGGACTACCAGATACGCAGTATTTT. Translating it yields CASSLSGLPDTQYF.